These 12 T cell receptor beta chains came from one sample sequenced in a study of blood T cell repertoires in COVID-19. Libraries were prepared by immunoSEQ multiplex PCR; TCRdb keeps only in-frame clonotypes and omits some of them. The sample records about 370,000 clones, approximately 89% being singletons. The sequenced sample was PBMCs or T cells enriched from blood (not recorded which). These receptors were collected from a woman aged 30 to 39 who had recovered from COVID-19.

The rearrangement links TRBV19 to TRBJ2-5; a possible D gene is TRBD2 (6 bases). The CDR3 contains 15 residues. The germline CDR1 and CDR2 sequences are LNHDA and SQIVND (reference sequence). V lost 3 bases to trimming and J lost 2 bases, with 13 bases between them. The CDR3 here is CASSMKGGRQETQYF. In nucleotides, the CDR3 is TGTGCCAGTAGTATGAAGGGTGGGAGGCAAGAGACCCAGTACTTC.

The chain combines TRBV28 with TRBJ2-7, with TRBD1 matching over 10 bases. The CDR3 totals 16 residues. Losses at the gene ends were 6 bases for V and 5 bases for J; bases not matched to a gene: 13. CDR1 is MDHEN and CDR2 is SYDVKM in the germline V gene. CDR3: CASSPRSRDRGDEQYF. The CDR3 DNA reads TGTGCCAGCAGCCCTCGTTCGAGGGACAGGGGCGACGAGCAGTACTTC.

The V and J genes are TRBV19 and TRBJ2-2; 10 bases are shared with TRBD1. V lost 2 bases, J lost 7 bases, and 7 bases stayed unmatched. Germline assignment: CDR1 LNHDA and CDR2 SQIVND (reference sequence). The CDR3 has 16 amino acids. CDR3 amino acids: CASSIWTGGNVGELFF. The CDR3 nucleotides read TGTGCCAGTAGTATATGGACAGGGGGTAACGTCGGGGAGCTGTTTTTT.

The chain couples TRBV4-1 to TRBJ1-1; 9 nucleotides match TRBD1. Germline values: CDR1 MGHRA, CDR2 YSYEKL. J was trimmed by 7 bases and V by 1 base; bases with no gene match: 4. This CDR3 contains 14 residues. The CDR3, as DNA: TGCGCCAGCAGCCAAGGACAGGGGGTAAGTGAAGCTTTCTTT. Translating gives CASSQGQGVSEAFF.

The chain has TRBV19 and TRBJ2-1; 8 nucleotides agree with TRBD2. CDR1 LNHDA and CDR2 SQIVND come from the germline V gene (reference sequence). This CDR3 is 15 amino acids long. V gave up 2 bases and J gave up 7 bases; unmatched junction bases: 7. The CDR3 coding sequence is TGTGCCAGTAGTATACCGGGACTAGAGGGGAATGAGCAGTTCTTC. Translating gives CASSIPGLEGNEQFF.

The V call is TRBV6-2 or TRBV6-3, the J call TRBJ1-1; D gene ambiguous. This CDR3 region has 15 residues. V lost 5 bases and J 2 bases, leaving 15 bases between the germline ends. The germline V gene has CDR1 MNHEY and CDR2 SVGEGT. The CDR3 sequence is CASSDRGRANTEAFF. The CDR3 DNA follows: TGTGCCAGCAGTGACCGGGGTAGGGCCAACACTGAAGCTTTCTTT.

CDR3 nucleotide sequence: TGCGCCAGCAGCCTTAGCGGGGGGATCACCGGGGAGCTGTTTTTT. This codes for CASSLSGGITGELFF. The chain uses TRBV4-1 and TRBJ2-2, with 10 bases aligning to TRBD2. V was clipped by 4 bases and J by 4 bases; unmatched bases: 3. This CDR3 spans 15 amino acids. Germline V gives CDR1 MGHRA, CDR2 YSYEKL.

The gene calls are TRBV11-2 and TRBJ2-1; possible D gene TRBD2, 5 bases. Germline values: CDR1 SGHAT, CDR2 FQNNGV. The CDR3 runs to 12 residues. The V gene lost 5 bases and the J gene lost 12 bases, with 14 bases spanning the gap. The CDR3 DNA is TGTGCCAGCAGCCCACGGACTTCTTGGCAGTTCTTC. The encoded protein is CASSPRTSWQFF.

V usage is TRBV12-3 or TRBV12-4 and J usage is TRBJ2-7; 7 bases match TRBD1. The V gene end was trimmed by 5 bases and the J gene end by 6 bases; junction bases not matched to a gene: 4. This CDR3 has 12 residues. The CDR3 nucleotides are TGTGCCAGCAGTCCTACAGGGGTCGAGCAGTACTTC. Translated: CASSPTGVEQYF.

The chain joins TRBV6-5 to TRBJ2-1, with TRBD1 identical over 9 bases. This CDR3 contains 13 residues. Germline V CDR1 and CDR2: MNHEY, SVGAGI. The junction had 7 bases not matched to a gene; V was cut back by 6 bases and J by 10 bases. CDR3 in DNA: TGTGCCAGCAGGGGGACAGGGATGGGCGAGCAGTTCTTC. Residues: CASRGTGMGEQFF.

The chain is built from TRBV4-1 and TRBJ2-2; D perhaps matches TRBD2 (5 bases). Germline assignment: CDR1 MGHRA and CDR2 YSYEKL. The CDR3 is made up of 17 amino acids. Trimming pared 4 bases from V and 3 bases from J, leaving 18 bases between. The CDR3 nucleotides read TGCGCCAGCAGCCTCTATCCGTCCTCCGGGGACACCGGGGAGCTGTTTTTT. This encodes CASSLYPSSGDTGELFF.

The V gene is TRBV28, the J gene TRBJ2-2; 9 nucleotides align to TRBD1. The CDR3 totals 13 residues. Per the germline V gene, CDR1 is MDHEN and CDR2 is SYDVKM. CDR3 DNA sequence: TGTGTGTCTCGACAGGGGGGAACCGGGGAGCTGTTTTTT. This sequence encodes CVSRQGGTGELFF.